The next 29 T cell receptor beta chains were all read from a single sample in a study of cytomegalovirus exposure and HLA in healthy donors. PCR primers comprised 60 Vbeta and 13 Jbeta primers. Measured with immunoSEQ multiplex PCR; TCRdb has only the in-frame clones, and not every one. Here the sample spans over 150,000 clones, more than 70% being singletons. The specimen sequenced was PBMCs. The receptors shown here come from a boy aged 2 to 10 in good health and CMV-seronegative.

The chain combines TRBV7-2 with TRBJ2-6; weak D call: TRBD2 (6 bases). The germline V and J ends were trimmed by 8 bases and 2 bases, with 10 bases remaining between them. The CDR3 runs 14 residues. The germline V gene has CDR1 SGHTA and CDR2 FQGNSA. The CDR3 bases are TGTGCCAGCGCCCCGGGGGCTGGGGCCAACGTCCTGACTTTC. This encodes CASAPGAGANVLTF.

This sequence joins TRBV27 and TRBJ2-3; perhaps TRBD1 as D (5 bases). Trimming took off 8 bases at V and 2 bases at J, with 17 bases between the two ends. The CDR3 contains 15 residues. CDR1 is MNHEY and CDR2 is SMNVEV in the germline V gene (reference sequence). CDR3 in amino acids: CASHRTLGPTDTQYF. CDR3 DNA: TGTGCCAGCCATCGGACGCTGGGGCCCACAGATACGCAGTATTTT.

This clone has a single count. The chain combines TRBV5-1 with TRBJ1-2; possibly TRBD1 for D (5 bases). Germline V CDR1 and CDR2: SGHRS, YFSETQ. Between the trimmed V and J ends, which lost 1 base and 1 base, there was a span of 8 bases. The CDR3 loop spans 14 amino acids. Here the CDR3 DNA reads TGCGCCAGCAGCTTGTGGGGGGGTAACTATGGCTACACCTTC. This codes for CASSLWGGNYGYTF.

The chain carries TRBV15 and TRBJ2-3, with TRBD2 identical over 9 bases. The CDR3 runs 18 residues. Germline V gene data show CDR1 as LNHNV and CDR2 as YYDKDF (reference sequence). With V trimmed by 3 bases and J by 4 bases, 14 bases remained unmatched. The CDR3 loop reads CATSRPTSGQGGSDTQYF. The CDR3 coding sequence is TGTGCCACCAGCAGGCCGACTAGCGGCCAAGGGGGCTCAGATACGCAGTATTTT.

This clone was observed a single time. This rearrangement joins TRBV29-1 to TRBJ2-3, with TRBD1 matching over 12 bases. The CDR3 is 13 amino acids. The junction had 1 base not matched to a gene; V was cut back by 6 bases and J by 3 bases. Germline CDR1 SQVTM, CDR2 ANQGSEA. The CDR3 nucleotides are TGCAGCGTGGGACAGGGGGCTACAGATACGCAGTATTTT. Translated, it gives CSVGQGATDTQYF.

The chain has TRBV29-1 and TRBJ2-7; TRBD2 might be the D (5 bases). This CDR3 contains 11 residues. CDR1 is SQVTM, CDR2 ANQGSEA, per germline. Trimming removed 5 bases at V and 3 bases at J, with 8 bases between. The DNA for the CDR3 is TGCAGCGTTCGGGGAGTCTACGAGCAGTACTTC. Translated: CSVRGVYEQYF.

The chain has TRBV5-4 and TRBJ2-3; tentative D call: TRBD1 (6 bases). This CDR3 is 16 amino acids long. The V gene's germline CDR1 is SGHNT and CDR2 YYREEE (reference sequence). The V and J ends lost 4 bases and 0 bases respectively, with 15 bases between them. CDR3 in DNA: TGTGCCAGCAGCAATGGACAGATCATTAGCACAGATACGCAGTATTTT. Amino acid sequence: CASSNGQIISTDTQYF.

This chain connects TRBV6-6 to TRBJ2-1; 14 bases line up with TRBD2. CDR1 and CDR2 from the germline V gene are MNHNY and SVGAGI (reference sequence). V shed 6 bases, J shed 8 bases, and the junction held 9 bases outside the gene matches. The CDR3 extends over 16 amino acids. The CDR3 loop is CASRPVLGLAGDEQFF. DNA of the CDR3: TGTGCCAGCAGGCCGGTGTTGGGACTAGCGGGAGATGAGCAGTTCTTC.

The gene calls are TRBV6-5 and TRBJ2-5; the match to TRBD1 covers 9 bases. J was trimmed by 4 bases and V by 0 bases; bases with no gene match: 3. This CDR3 region has 15 residues. Germline CDR1 and CDR2: MNHEY and SVGAGI. CDR3 in amino acids: CASSYSNRGRETQYF. Written as DNA, the CDR3 is TGTGCCAGCAGTTACTCCAACAGGGGGCGAGAGACCCAGTACTTC.

CDR3 protein: CASSQDLVGREQYF. CDR3 nucleotides: TGCGCCAGCAGCCAAGATCTGGTCGGTCGCGAGCAGTACTTC. The chain couples TRBV4-1 to TRBJ2-7; D is undetermined. V lost 0 bases and J lost 6, with 12 bases in between. Germline V gives CDR1 MGHRA, CDR2 YSYEKL. This CDR3 has 14 residues.

The chain links TRBV6-1 to TRBJ2-1, with TRBD2 matching 7 bases. Germline trimming cut 10 bases from V and 4 bases from J; bases unmatched to any gene: 10. CDR1 MNHNS and CDR2 SASEGT come from the germline V gene. This CDR3 is 14 amino acids long. The chain's CDR3 is CATSRDYKYNEQFF. CDR3 DNA: TGTGCCACCTCCCGGGACTACAAATACAATGAGCAGTTCTTC.

The chain employs TRBV2 and TRBJ1-4, with TRBD1 as a possible D gene (6 bases). The germline gives CDR1 SNHLY, CDR2 FYNNEI. V gave up 8 bases and J gave up 7 bases, with 17 bases separating them. CDR3 size: 14 residues. The CDR3: CASSLTGVAEKLFF. In DNA, the CDR3 is TGTGCCAGCTCATTGACAGGAGTTGCTGAAAAACTGTTTTTT. The full variable domain, its missing parts supplied by reference TRBV2 and TRBJ1-4, is EPEVTQTPSHQVTQMGQEVILRCVPISNHLYFYWYRQILGQKVEFLVSFYNNEISEKSEIFDDQFSVERPDGSNFTLKIRSTKLEDSAMYFCASSLTGVAEKLFFGSGTQLSVL.

This clone has just a few counts. This chain uses TRBV12-2 with TRBJ1-1. TRBV12-2 is given as a pseudogene. This CDR3 has 14 residues. For the CDR3, the DNA is TGTGCAAGTCGCTTAGTAGAGGGAGAGAGGGAAGCTTTCTTT. This gives the protein CASRLVEGEREAFF.

Written as DNA, the CDR3 is TGTGCCAACCTTCTAGCGGGAGGGGCCTACGAGCAGTACTTC. Encoded protein: CANLLAGGAYEQYF. V and J are TRBV27 and TRBJ2-7, with TRBD2 matching over 12 bases. V shed 10 bases and J 2 bases; nucleotides not matched to a gene: 6. Germline CDR1 reads MNHEY; CDR2 reads SMNVEV (reference sequence). The CDR3 is 14 amino acids.

The rearrangement links TRBV7-9 to TRBJ2-7, with D perhaps matching TRBD1 (6 bases). V was trimmed by 7 bases and J by 3 bases, leaving 10 bases between them. Germline lookup yields CDR1 SEHNR and CDR2 FQNEAQ (reference sequence). This CDR3 spans 12 amino acids. CDR3 region: CASTVDSYEQYF. CDR3 coding DNA: TGTGCCAGCACCGTGGACAGCTACGAGCAGTACTTC.

This clone turned up a few times. This chain connects TRBV28 to TRBJ1-1; D remains unclear. The CDR3 is made up of 12 amino acids. V lost 6 bases and J 5 bases, leaving 10 bases between the germline ends. Germline V gene sequence: CDR1 MDHEN, CDR2 SYDVKM. CDR3 in amino acids: CASSRLWTEAFF. The CDR3 DNA reads TGTGCCAGCAGCAGGTTGTGGACTGAAGCTTTCTTT.

The chain has TRBV15 and TRBJ2-1; 7 nucleotides match TRBD2. This CDR3 has 16 residues. Germline CDR1 is LNHNV and CDR2 is YYDKDF (reference sequence). With 0 bases clipped from V and 4 bases from J, the junction kept 6 bases outside the gene matches. Here the CDR3 DNA reads TGTGCCACCAGCAGAGATTCCCTAGCGGCATACAATGAGCAGTTCTTC. Its protein is CATSRDSLAAYNEQFF.

V usage is TRBV2 and J usage is TRBJ2-7; 16 bases align to TRBD2. V shed 3 bases, J shed 0 bases, and the junction held 8 bases outside the gene matches. The CDR3 contains 19 residues. Germline assignment: CDR1 SNHLY and CDR2 FYNNEI. CDR3 region: CASSDSGLAGGNSSYEQYF. The CDR3 DNA is TGTGCCAGCAGTGATTCGGGACTAGCGGGAGGGAACTCCTCCTACGAGCAGTACTTC.

This chain connects TRBV27 to TRBJ1-5, with a weak D call TRBD1 (5 bases). The CDR3 sequence is 14 residues long. Germline V gives CDR1 MNHEY, CDR2 SMNVEV (reference sequence). V lost 8 bases, J lost 2 bases, and 13 bases lay in between. CDR3 bases: TGTGCCAGCCCCAGGGTCTCGGGCAATCAGCCCCAGCATTTT. This sequence encodes CASPRVSGNQPQHF.

This chain's CDR3 is CASSIVGGDTGELFF. The CDR3 bases are TGTGCCAGCAGCATCGTCGGGGGGGATACCGGGGAGCTGTTTTTT. The chain combines TRBV9 with TRBJ2-2, with 8 bases aligning to TRBD2. Germline V lookup: CDR1 SGDLS, CDR2 YYNGEE. The CDR3 contains 15 residues. J lost 5 bases, V lost 4 bases, and 7 bases had no gene match.

The genes are TRBV28 and TRBJ2-7; TRBD1 is a possible D gene (5 bases). CDR3 length: 14 amino acids. Trimming took off 4 bases at V and 1 base at J, with 11 bases between the two ends. The germline V gene has CDR1 MDHEN and CDR2 SYDVKM. The DNA of the CDR3 is TGTGCCAGCAGTTCGACAGATAAGTCCTACGAGCAGTACTTC. This gives the protein CASSSTDKSYEQYF.

The chain links TRBV7-2 to TRBJ1-1; D gene ambiguous. In germline, CDR1 is SGHTA, CDR2 FQGNSA. The CDR3 extends over 15 amino acids. V was clipped by 1 base and J by 1 base, with 10 bases between them. The CDR3 nucleotides read TGTGCCAGCAGCTTAGGACAACGGGGGAACACTGAAGCTTTCTTT. Its protein product is CASSLGQRGNTEAFF.

This chain uses TRBV5-8 with TRBJ2-6; possible D gene TRBD1, 6 bases. Germline assignment: CDR1 SGHTS and CDR2 YDEGEE. Trimming took off 7 bases at V and 2 bases at J, with 13 bases between the two ends. This CDR3 has 15 residues. The CDR3 region has the DNA TGTGCCAGCCCGGACAGACCCCCTGGGGCCAACGTCCTGACTTTC. Translating gives CASPDRPPGANVLTF.

The table lists this clone with a count of one. This chain joins TRBV4-1 and TRBJ1-5; D ambiguous. Deletions cut 4 bases from V and 2 bases from J, with 12 bases between. The CDR3 runs to 15 residues. Per germline, CDR1 MGHRA and CDR2 YSYEKL. CDR3 in amino acids: CASSLSEGGNQPQHF. CDR3 sequence (DNA): TGCGCCAGCAGCCTCTCGGAGGGAGGCAATCAGCCCCAGCATTTT.

The V and J genes are TRBV28 and TRBJ2-3; 9 nucleotides line up with TRBD2. CDR3 size: 14 residues. J lost 6 bases, V lost 7 bases, and 8 bases had no gene match. Germline V CDR1 and CDR2: MDHEN, SYDVKM. CDR3 sequence: CASNVLAGPDTQYF. In nucleotides, the CDR3 is TGTGCCAGCAACGTCCTAGCGGGACCGGATACGCAGTATTTT.

V usage is TRBV5-1 and J usage is TRBJ2-5; D is unresolved. Trimming removed 1 base at V and 1 base at J, with 8 bases between. This CDR3 is 14 amino acids long. Germline CDR1 is SGHRS and CDR2 is YFSETQ. CDR3 in amino acids: CASSLQQAQETQYF. For the CDR3, the DNA is TGCGCCAGCAGCTTGCAGCAGGCCCAAGAGACCCAGTACTTC.

The V gene is TRBV5-1, the J gene TRBJ2-3, with 10 bases aligning to TRBD2. The CDR3 sequence is 21 residues long. The V gene's germline CDR1 is SGHRS and CDR2 YFSETQ. J lost 4 bases, V lost 2 bases, and 22 bases had no gene match. The CDR3 spells CASSFGPSRSNLAGVADTQYF. CDR3 sequence (DNA): TGCGCCAGCAGCTTCGGCCCTTCCAGATCGAACCTAGCGGGAGTCGCAGATACGCAGTATTTT.

The rearrangement links TRBV5-1 to TRBJ1-1; tentatively, D is TRBD1 (6 bases). Looked up from germline, CDR1 is SGHRS and CDR2 is YFSETQ. V dropped 0 bases and J dropped 10 bases, with 7 bases sitting between them. The CDR3 contains 11 residues. CDR3 in DNA: TGCGCCAGCAGCTTGGGAGGGGGAGCTTTCTTT. This sequence encodes CASSLGGGAFF.

This clone was observed a single time. V gene TRBV28 combines with J gene TRBJ1-1, with 11 bases aligning to TRBD1. V dropped 5 bases and J dropped 1; count of bases not matched to a gene: 3. The CDR3 covers 15 residues. Germline CDR1 is MDHEN and CDR2 is SYDVKM. Here the CDR3 reads CASSGQGAGNTEAFF. In DNA, the CDR3 is TGTGCCAGCAGTGGACAGGGGGCGGGGAACACTGAAGCTTTCTTT.